The 4 T cell receptor beta chains in this list originate from one sample, sequenced in a study of T cells in tuberculosis. Cells were sorted from thawed PBMC rested overnight and stained with GMM-loaded CD1B tetramer, viability dye and anti-CD3. C32 glucose monomycolate from Rhodococcus equi was loaded onto the CD1B tetramers. Assay used: immunoSEQ multiplex PCR; TCRdb lists only in-frame clones, some missing. The sample yields about 58,000 clones, roughly 88% seen once. The sequenced sample was CD1b-GMM tetramer-negative cells sorted from PBMCs. The receptors come from an adult woman with latent tuberculosis.

This clone has only one observation. V and J are TRBV27 and TRBJ2-3; D remains unclear. This CDR3 has 15 residues. V dropped 5 bases and J dropped 0 bases, with 12 bases sitting between them. Germline CDR1 MNHEY, CDR2 SMNVEV (reference sequence). CDR3 in amino acids: CASSASGVSTDTQYF. In nucleotides, the CDR3 is TGTGCCAGCAGTGCCTCCGGAGTTAGCACAGATACGCAGTATTTT.

This rearrangement joins TRBV5-1 to TRBJ2-5, with a tentative D call TRBD1 (5 bases). V was trimmed by 0 bases and J by 4 bases, leaving 16 bases between them. In germline, CDR1 is SGHRS, CDR2 YFSETQ. CDR3 size: 16 residues. DNA of the CDR3: TGCGCCAGCAGCTTGGGGACCTTAGAAGGGGTAGAGACCCAGTACTTC. Encoded protein: CASSLGTLEGVETQYF.

The J gene is TRBJ1-4, the V gene TRBV29-1, with D unclear. V was cut by 4 bases and J by 0 bases, with 15 bases left in between. The CDR3 contains 16 residues. Per the germline V gene, CDR1 is SQVTM and CDR2 is ANQGSEA. This CDR3 is CSVAVHLDPTNEKLFF. The DNA for the CDR3 is TGCAGCGTTGCAGTTCATCTAGACCCAACTAATGAAAAACTGTTTTTT.

The chain uses TRBV9 and TRBJ1-2, with 7 bases fitting TRBD1. The germline V gene has CDR1 SGDLS and CDR2 YYNGEE. There are 17 residues in the CDR3. After removal of 4 bases from V and 3 bases from J, the junction contained 15 bases not matched to a gene. The CDR3 DNA reads as TGTGCCAGCAGCCCAACGGGGACAGCGGTTGGGTACTATGGCTACACCTTC. This gives the protein CASSPTGTAVGYYGYTF. Full variable domain (rest looked up from reference TRBV9 and TRBJ1-2): DSGVTQTPKHLITATGQRVTLRCSPRSGDLSVYWYQQSLDQGLQFLIQYYNGEERAKGNILERFSAQQFPDLHSELNLSSLELGDSALYFCASSPTGTAVGYYGYTFGSGTRLTVV.